The present T cell receptor (beta chain) was sequenced within a study of blood T cell repertoires in COVID-19. From germline, CDR1 is SGHRS and CDR2 YFSETQ. With V trimmed by 4 bases and J by 0 bases, 7 bases remained unmatched. The CDR3 has 16 amino acids. Assay used: immunoSEQ multiplex PCR; TCRdb lists only in-frame clones, some missing. The repertoire holds approximately 60,000 clones, with 82% as singletons. Sequenced input: peripheral blood. The receptor's source is an older woman with acute or convalescent COVID-19. The chain combines TRBV5-1 with TRBJ1-1; 9 bases line up with TRBD1. CDR3 bases: TGCGCCAGCAGCGTGGGGACAGGGCCCATGAACACTGAAGCTTTCTTT. It is translated as CASSVGTGPMNTEAFF.